This T cell receptor (beta chain) was documented in a study of blood T cells in healthy people across ages. There were healthy Caucasian individuals from Russia, aged roughly 6 to 100, serving as donors. Findings and caveats of the study: The recorded TCR beta diversity per million T cells decreased in a roughly linear manner with age. TCR beta diversity correlated strongly with naive T cell percentage.

Remarks on this clonotype: Its antigen is not identified.

CDR1 is DFQATT and CDR2 is SNEGSKA in the germline V gene (reference sequence). V lost 2 bases to trimming and J lost 2 bases; unmatched junction nucleotides: 6. The CDR3 is made up of 15 amino acids. With a J-beta primer mix and a sample-barcoded 5' primer, a second PCR ran about 7 to 12 cycles. TCRdb reprocessed the 5' RACE reads with MiXCR, giving one entry per CDR3 protein. The data contain 710,000 or so distinct CDR3 sequences, 22% of them singletons. The specimen sequenced was blood. This sequence joins TRBV20-1 and TRBJ2-5, with TRBD1 matching over 9 bases. The TCR was taken from a man in his 70s in good health. This chain's CDR3 is CSARPPGQGQETQYF. In nucleotides, the CDR3 is TGCAGTGCTAGACCACCGGGACAGGGACAAGAGACCCAGTACTTC.